This T cell receptor beta chain is from a study of T cell responses to AZD1222 COVID-19 vaccine. Study in general: Both about-4-week and about-12-week second-dose recipients were combined. Study-level points and caveats: It should be noted that donors were predominantly white British and more often female, and clonal diversity was possibly underestimated. All repertoire sampling was performed exclusively after the peak T cell response.

In regard to this clone: The antigen is undetermined.

Assay: immunoSEQ multiplex PCR; the TCRdb copy retains only in-frame clones and omits some. This table has roughly 110,000 clones, approximately 90% appearing once. Trimming shortened V by 5 bases and J by 3 bases, and 13 bases separated the two germline ends. Germline assignment: CDR1 MNHEY and CDR2 SVGEGT. The CDR3 has 14 amino acids. This sequence was found in an adult in good health. The J gene is TRBJ1-1, the V gene TRBV6-2 or TRBV6-3, with a weak D call TRBD1 (6 bases). The sequences come from peripheral blood, collected on day 0 of AZD1222 vaccination. The CDR3 region has the DNA TGTGCCAGCAGTGCACAGGGATGGGACACTGAAGCTTTCTTT. Protein product: CASSAQGWDTEAFF.